This T cell receptor (beta chain) is from a study of spatial heterogeneity in lung cancer. Study overall: Raw-read counts averaged over ten per unique TCR and UMI combination.

Time point described: sample taken at primary tumor resection. TCR cDNA molecules each carried a unique molecular identifier. TCRdb redid the calling of the 5' RACE reads with MiXCR, one entry per CDR3 protein. The table includes 40,000 to 45,000 distinct CDR3 sequences, roughly an eighth detected once. There are 14 residues in the CDR3. Germline trimming cut 7 bases from V and 8 bases from J; bases unmatched to any gene: 10. Germline V CDR1 and CDR2: SGHDT, YYEEEE. The chain combines TRBV5-6 with TRBJ2-1, with 9 bases fitting TRBD1. The material sequenced was PBMCs, taken at surgery. The sequence was collected from a male donor with early-stage non-small cell lung cancer. CDR3 DNA sequence: TGTGCCAGCCAACGCGGGACAGGGACTCATGAGCAGTTCTTC. Its protein is CASQRGTGTHEQFF.